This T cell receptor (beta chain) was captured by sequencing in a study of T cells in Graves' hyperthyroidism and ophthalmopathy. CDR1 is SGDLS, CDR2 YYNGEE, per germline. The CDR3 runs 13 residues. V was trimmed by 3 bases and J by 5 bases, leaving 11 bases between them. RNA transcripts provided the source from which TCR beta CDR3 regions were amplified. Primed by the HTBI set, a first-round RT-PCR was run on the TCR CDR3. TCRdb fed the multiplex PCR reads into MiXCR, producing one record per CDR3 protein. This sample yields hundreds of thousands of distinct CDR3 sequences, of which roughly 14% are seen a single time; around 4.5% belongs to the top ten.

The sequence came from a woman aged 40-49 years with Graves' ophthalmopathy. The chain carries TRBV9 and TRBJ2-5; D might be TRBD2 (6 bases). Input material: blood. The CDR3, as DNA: TGTGCCAGCAGCGCGACCGGAGGGGAGACCCAGTACTTC. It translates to CASSATGGETQYF.